The rows below give T cell receptor beta chains drawn from one sample of a study of blood T cell repertoires in COVID-19. Generated by immunoSEQ multiplex PCR, the TCRdb table keeps only in-frame clones and is missing some. The data show 150,000 to 200,000 clones, approximately 95% seen once. The sample was peripheral blood. These receptors all come from a woman aged 60-75 years with COVID-19, enrolled during active disease. Each CDR3 is given with its conserved first and last residue. The D gene is left open where the match is weak. Clone size appears in some rows only: once, few, many, or a class for an expanded clone.

CAIRAGTGGNSPLHF | TGTGCCATCAGGGCGGGGACAGGGGGGAATTCACCCCTCCACTTT | TRBV10-3 | TRBD1 | - | TRBJ1-6
CSVEEGGTGQEKLFF | TGCAGCGTTGAAGAGGGGGGGACAGGGCAGGAAAAACTGTTTTTT | TRBV29-1 | TRBD1 | - | TRBJ1-4
CATSRGSSYNSPLHF | TGTGCCACCAGCCGGGGGAGCTCCTATAATTCACCCCTCCACTTT | TRBV15 | - | - | TRBJ1-6
CASSLDQLTGELFF | TGCGCCAGCAGCTTGGACCAACTTACCGGGGAGCTGTTTTTT | TRBV5-1 | - | - | TRBJ2-2
CASSLGRGFHQPQHF | TGTGCCAGCAGCTTAGGGAGAGGGTTTCATCAGCCCCAGCATTTT | TRBV11-2 | - | - | TRBJ1-5
CASSQGLGGQYIQYF | TGCGCCAGCAGCCAAGGGTTGGGGGGACAGTACATTCAGTACTTC | TRBV4-1 | - | once | TRBJ2-4
CATSDFRGGGYTF | TGTGCCACCAGTGATTTCAGAGGGGGTGGCTACACCTTC | TRBV24-1 | - | - | TRBJ1-2
CASSQDPKSPQHF | TGCGCCAGCAGCCAAGATCCCAAATCGCCCCAGCATTTT | TRBV4-1 | - | - | TRBJ1-5
CASSLIGQGGQPQHF | TGTGCCAGCAGCTTAATAGGACAGGGCGGTCAGCCCCAGCATTTT | TRBV7-2 | TRBD1 | - | TRBJ1-5
CASSRQGASNQPQHF | TGTGCCAGCTCAAGACAGGGGGCGAGCAATCAGCCCCAGCATTTT | TRBV18 | TRBD1 | - | TRBJ1-5
CASSPPSVRISGNTIYF | TGTGCCAGCTCACCACCGTCGGTTCGTATCTCTGGAAACACCATATATTTT | TRBV18 | - | - | TRBJ1-3
CASSPGQNNYGYTF | TGTGCCAGCTCACCGGGACAGAATAACTATGGCTACACCTTC | TRBV18 | TRBD1 | - | TRBJ1-2
CASSPGVDSYNEQFF | TGTGCCAGCAGCCCGGGGGTAGACTCCTACAATGAGCAGTTCTTC | TRBV3-1/TRBV3-2 | - | - | TRBJ2-1
CASGLVLGNRANTEAFF | TGTGCTAGTGGTTTGGTACTTGGGAACAGGGCGAACACTGAAGCTTTCTTT | TRBV12-5 | - | - | TRBJ1-1
CASSPRAGDGDTQYF | TGTGCCAGCTCACCAAGGGCGGGGGATGGAGATACGCAGTATTTT | TRBV18 | TRBD2 | - | TRBJ2-3
CASSLDRVGGPLHF | TGCGCCAGCAGCCTAGACAGGGTCGGAGGTCCCCTCCACTTT | TRBV5-1 | TRBD1 | - | TRBJ1-6
CASSLAAGPNTIYF | TGTGCCAGCAGCTTAGCGGCAGGGCCAAACACCATATATTTT | TRBV7-2 | - | - | TRBJ1-3
CAWSVGGAASGNTIYF | TGTGCCTGGAGTGTGGGGGGAGCAGCCTCTGGAAACACCATATATTTT | TRBV30 | - | - | TRBJ1-3
CSVDWGDTEAFF | TGCAGCGTTGATTGGGGAGACACTGAAGCTTTCTTT | TRBV29-1 | - | - | TRBJ1-1
CASSQDRSNTEAFF | TGCGCCAGCAGCCAGGACAGGTCGAACACTGAAGCTTTCTTT | TRBV5-1 | TRBD1 | - | TRBJ1-1
CASSTGINQPQHF | TGTGCCAGCAGTACGGGAATCAATCAGCCCCAGCATTTT | TRBV6-5 | - | few | TRBJ1-5
CASSVTPLAGEGQDTQYF | TGTGCCAGCAGCGTGACCCCACTAGCGGGGGAAGGTCAAGATACGCAGTATTTT | TRBV9 | TRBD2 | - | TRBJ2-3
CASSVGDRAEAFF | TGTGCCAGTAGTGTCGGGGACAGGGCTGAAGCTTTCTTT | TRBV19 | TRBD1 | - | TRBJ1-1
CASSPRRTSGPPGELFF | TGTGCCAGCAGTCCCCGACGGACTAGCGGGCCTCCCGGGGAGCTGTTTTTT | TRBV6-6 | TRBD2 | - | TRBJ2-2
CASSYAGGNTEAFF | TGTGCCAGCAGTTACGCAGGGGGGAACACTGAAGCTTTCTTT | TRBV6-5 | TRBD1 | - | TRBJ1-1
CASSPDTRYGYTF | TGTGCCAGCTCACCGGACACCCGCTATGGCTACACCTTC | TRBV18 | - | - | TRBJ1-2
CASSRRQGYYEQYF | TGTGCCAGCAGCCGGCGACAGGGGTACTACGAGCAGTACTTC | TRBV7-2 | TRBD1 | - | TRBJ2-7
CPRRRGGASGASTDTQYF | TGTCCCCGCCGCCGGGGGGGGGCTAGCGGGGCTAGCACAGATACGCAGTATTTT | TRBV9 | TRBD2 | - | TRBJ2-3
CAWSPQTGGGQPQHF | TGTGCCTGGAGTCCTCAGACAGGGGGGGGTCAGCCCCAGCATTTT | TRBV30 | TRBD1 | - | TRBJ1-5
CAIKGKTGHMNTEAFF | TGTGCCATCAAAGGGAAAACAGGGCACATGAACACTGAAGCTTTCTTT | TRBV2 | - | - | TRBJ1-1
CASSLRQGADTGELFF | TGCGCCAGCAGCTTACGACAGGGTGCGGACACCGGGGAGCTGTTTTTT | TRBV5-1 | TRBD1 | - | TRBJ2-2
CASSPYRDRVEGTEAFF | TGTGCCAGTAGTCCTTACAGGGACAGGGTAGAGGGGACTGAAGCTTTCTTT | TRBV19 | TRBD1 | - | TRBJ1-1
CASTLTGTGAMNTEAFF | TGTGCCAGCACCCTAACCGGGACAGGGGCCATGAACACTGAAGCTTTCTTT | TRBV7-2 | TRBD1 | - | TRBJ1-1
CASSGGTGGNQPQHF | TGTGCCAGCAGCGGAGGGACAGGGGGCAATCAGCCCCAGCATTTT | TRBV9 | TRBD1 | - | TRBJ1-5
CASSPGLAGFGRDEQFF | TGTGCCAGTAGTCCAGGACTAGCGGGGTTTGGTAGGGATGAGCAGTTCTTC | TRBV19 | TRBD2 | - | TRBJ2-1